This T cell receptor (beta chain) originates from a study of T cell repertoires in cytomegalovirus infection. Study results and limitations: The ex vivo response was dominated by HLA-C-restricted CMV-specific TCR beta clonotypes.

TCRdb re-called the reads through MiXCR, storing one row per CDR3 protein. The sample holds about 830,000 distinct CDR3 sequences, about 33% seen once. CDR1 and CDR2 from the germline V gene are MNHNY and SVGAGI (reference sequence). The ends were cut back, 7 bases at V and 6 bases at J, with 18 bases in the middle. There are 14 residues in the CDR3. To note about this clonotype: Its antigen is not known.

The V call is TRBV6-6, the J call TRBJ1-1; D remains unclear. This clonotype was obtained from a human donor in good health (CMV status not recorded). Some clones in this sample may be carry-over from other donors' samples. The source material was cultured CD8+ T cells from PBMCs, sampled from culture after CMV antigen stimulation. The CDR3 reads CASTHNGNRAEAFF. CDR3 nucleotide sequence: TGTGCCAGCACCCATAATGGGAATCGGGCTGAAGCTTTCTTT.